This T cell receptor beta chain was sequenced in a study of blood T cell repertoires in COVID-19. In the study overall: Whether acute or convalescent, the COVID-19 samples came from the United States, Italy and Spain. PBMCs, B-cell-depleted T cells, or T cells were the source of the cDNA or gDNA that made up the material.

The CDR3 extends over 17 amino acids. Per the germline V gene, CDR1 is KGHDR and CDR2 is SFDVKD. Unmatched junction bases numbered 8, after V lost 1 base and J lost 6 bases. Original data processing: By means of reference gene primer amplification, nucleated cell counts were estimated. Assay: immunoSEQ multiplex PCR; the TCRdb copy retains only in-frame clones and omits some. V, J and clone size reflect that table, while D and trimming were determined from the DNA. Among approximately 130,000 clones listed, more than 65% were seen once. This clonotype originated in a human donor in a cohort sampled during active COVID-19. The J gene is TRBJ1-6, the V gene TRBV24-1, with 7 bases aligning to TRBD1. The sequencing sample was made of peripheral blood. CDR3 DNA sequence: TGTGCCACCAGTGATTTTCGGCGGGACAGTATTAATTCACCCCTCCACTTT. It yields the protein CATSDFRRDSINSPLHF.